Detailed here is one TCR beta chain. This record belongs to a study of blood T cell repertoires in COVID-19. Turning to the study itself: The United States, Italy and Spain provided the acute and convalescent COVID-19 samples. Sample material is recorded as cDNA or gDNA derived from T cells, B-cell-depleted T cells, or PBMCs.

This table comes from immunoSEQ multiplex PCR, and its TCRdb copy is limited to in-frame clones, with some not included. The table records approximately 230,000 clones, approximately 86% of them present only once. Trimming left V 0 bases short and J 1 base short, with 14 bases between. CDR3 size: 17 residues. CDR1 LNHNV and CDR2 YYDKDF come from the germline V gene (reference sequence). The sequencing input was peripheral blood. This clonotype was sampled from a man at least 80 years old with acute or convalescent COVID-19. The V gene is TRBV15, the J gene TRBJ2-3; the D gene is possibly TRBD2 (6 bases). This chain's CDR3 is CATSRELVRDGTDTQYF. DNA of the CDR3: TGTGCCACCAGCAGAGAGTTGGTGCGGGATGGCACAGATACGCAGTATTTT.